This entry features one T cell receptor beta chain sequence. This sample was taken from a study of blood T cell repertoires in COVID-19. Germline V gene data show CDR1 as GTSNPN and CDR2 as SVGIG (reference sequence). This CDR3 is built from 15 residues. The V and J ends lost 4 bases and 7 bases, in that order; junction bases with no gene match: 12. Patients of the Seattle cohort, enrolled during active infection, were followed longitudinally. Measured with immunoSEQ multiplex PCR; TCRdb has only the in-frame clones, and not every one. The sample has 150,000 to 200,000 clones; roughly 76% are singletons.

This clonotype was sampled from a woman aged 35 to 49 with COVID-19, enrolled during active disease. The sample comprised peripheral blood. This sequence joins TRBV30 and TRBJ2-2; TRBD1 matches 7 bases. The CDR3 loop is CAWILDRRKGGELFF. The CDR3 DNA reads TGTGCCTGGATTTTGGACAGGCGAAAGGGCGGGGAGCTGTTTTTT.